The 13 T cell receptor beta chains in this list originate from one sample, sequenced in a study of response to subunit inactivated influenza vaccine. In TCRdb, the RT-PCR reads were re-called with MiXCR into one record per CDR3 protein. The table lists about 570,000 distinct CDR3 sequences, approximately 10% of them singletons. In addition, the sample was reused for a study of T cells expressing NK-cell markers. That paper states: The authors made TCR beta cDNA libraries by 5'RACE template switching. This switching added a universal primer site and UMIs.

Sequencing was performed on PBMCs from blood, taken on the day of vaccination. These receptors all come from a man aged 45 to 65 who received an inactivated influenza vaccine.

This clonotype was counted a few times. The gene calls are TRBV5-1 and TRBJ2-1; 7 positions agree with TRBD1. J was trimmed by 8 bases and V by 4 bases; bases with no gene match: 3. The CDR3 extends over 12 amino acids. Germline loops: CDR1 SGHRS, CDR2 YFSETQ. CDR3 amino acids: CASSPRGHEQFF. The CDR3 DNA is TGCGCCAGCAGCCCTAGGGGGCATGAGCAGTTCTTC.

This clonotype was recorded many times. V and J are TRBV11-2 and TRBJ2-7, with D possibly being TRBD1 (5 bases). The germline V gene encodes CDR1 SGHAT and CDR2 FQNNGV. This CDR3 spans 16 amino acids. Trimming stripped 5 bases from V and 3 bases from J, with 20 bases between. Here the CDR3 reads CASSRSPDKWGYEQYF. The DNA for the CDR3 is TGTGCCAGCAGCCGTAGTCCGGACAAATGGGGCTACGAGCAGTACTTC.

This chain uses TRBV28 with TRBJ2-4; D may be TRBD1 (5 bases). Looked up from germline, CDR1 is MDHEN and CDR2 is SYDVKM. Trimming took off 5 bases at V and 7 bases at J, with 18 bases between the two ends. This CDR3 is built from 15 residues. The CDR3 DNA reads TGTGCCAGCAGTGTATTGCAGGGAAATCCCAACATTCAGTACTTC. This codes for CASSVLQGNPNIQYF.

There are a few counts of this clonotype. The V and J genes are TRBV5-1 and TRBJ2-3; no reliable D call. CDR3 length: 15 amino acids. V was clipped by 4 bases and J by 2 bases, with 14 bases between them. Germline CDR1 SGHRS, CDR2 YFSETQ. CDR3 residues: CASSPEAQPTDTQYF. CDR3 DNA sequence: TGCGCCAGCAGCCCCGAGGCCCAACCCACAGATACGCAGTATTTT.

This clonotype was recorded many times. The V and J genes are TRBV12-3 or TRBV12-4 and TRBJ2-3; the match to TRBD2 covers 7 bases. V lost 6 bases to trimming and J lost 6 bases; unmatched junction nucleotides: 9. This CDR3 has 14 residues. This chain's CDR3 is CASSLLADQDTQYF. CDR3 in DNA: TGTGCCAGCAGCCTTCTAGCGGACCAGGATACGCAGTATTTT.

In this sample, this clonotype turned up a few times. The chain employs TRBV21-1 and TRBJ2-3; the tabulated D call, TRBD2, remains unverified against the DNA. TRBV21-1 is assigned pseudogene status. The CDR3 runs 13 residues. The CDR3 nucleotides are TGTGCCAGCAGCAAAGGAGGGTCAGATACGCAGTATTTT. As protein: CASSKGGSDTQYF.

This clonotype was picked up many times. The chain carries TRBV28 and TRBJ1-1; D ambiguous. The CDR3 sequence is 11 residues long. Germline V CDR1 and CDR2: MDHEN, SYDVKM. V was cut by 9 bases and J by 5 bases, with 10 bases left in between. In DNA, the CDR3 is TGTGCCAGTAGTCTCCGGACTGAAGCTTTCTTT. It specifies CASSLRTEAFF.

The rearrangement links TRBV20-1 to TRBJ2-3, with D possibly being TRBD2 (6 bases). With 6 bases removed from V and 1 base from J, the gap between germline ends came to 14 bases. From germline, CDR1 is DFQATT and CDR2 SNEGSKA (reference sequence). CDR3 length equals 14 residues. The CDR3 DNA reads TGCAGTGCGGGAGGCACTACTCGCACAGATACGCAGTATTTT. Translating it yields CSAGGTTRTDTQYF.

This clonotype was seen more than once but under ten times. J is TRBJ1-3 and V is TRBV19; D perhaps matches TRBD1 (6 bases). Germline loops: CDR1 LNHDA, CDR2 SQIVND (reference sequence). Trimming shortened V by 4 bases and J by 3 bases, and 16 bases separated the two germline ends. This CDR3 is 16 amino acids long. This CDR3 is CASSTTDSLGGNTIYF. The CDR3, as DNA: TGTGCCAGTAGTACCACGGACAGCCTGGGTGGAAACACCATATATTTT.

This clonotype was picked up one time. This CDR3 reads CASSPVWTGALVQETQYF. CDR3 coding DNA: TGCGCCAGCAGCCCGGTATGGACAGGGGCCCTTGTCCAAGAGACCCAGTACTTC. V and J are TRBV5-1 and TRBJ2-5, with 9 bases fitting TRBD1. J lost 1 base, V lost 4 bases, and 14 bases had no gene match. The germline V gene encodes CDR1 SGHRS and CDR2 YFSETQ. There are 18 residues in the CDR3. Together with reference TRBV5-1 and TRBJ2-5, the CDR3 gives the full variable domain: KAGVTQTPRYLIKTRGQQVTLSCSPISGHRSVSWYQQTPGQGLQFLFEYFSETQRNKGNFPGRFSGRQFSNSRSEMNVSTLELGDSALYLCASSPVWTGALVQETQYFGPGTRLLVL.

This sequence joins TRBV20-1 and TRBJ2-3, with D perhaps TRBD2 (6 bases). CDR1 is DFQATT and CDR2 is SNEGSKA in the germline V gene (reference sequence). This CDR3 comprises 18 residues. Trimming removed 3 bases at V and 1 base at J, with 23 bases between. The CDR3, as DNA: TGCAGTGCTAGCTCCCGTCCCCCAATGTCGGGGGGCACAGATACGCAGTATTTT. This translates into CSASSRPPMSGGTDTQYF.

This chain joins TRBV4-1 and TRBJ2-1; 7 positions match TRBD2. CDR1 and CDR2 from the germline V gene are MGHRA and YSYEKL. V gave up 5 bases and J gave up 0 bases; unmatched junction bases: 7. The CDR3 totals 16 residues. The CDR3 region is CASSAHGGGSYNEQFF. CDR3 DNA sequence: TGCGCCAGCAGCGCCCATGGGGGGGGCTCCTACAATGAGCAGTTCTTC.

This clonotype turned up a few times. The chain uses TRBV12-3 or TRBV12-4 and TRBJ1-1; TRBD1 agrees at 8 bases. CDR3 size: 14 residues. V lost 2 bases and J lost 9; bases outside the gene matches: 8. The CDR3 region has the DNA TGTGCCAGCAGTTTATTCGGACAGGGTTCTAAAGCTTTCTTT. It is translated as CASSLFGQGSKAFF.